The entry below describes one T cell receptor beta chain. Its matching antigen is unknown. The data originate from a study of T-cell memory formation after mild COVID-19. Notes on the study in general: Proof of SARS-CoV-2 specificity was absent for the second-wave clones that crested on day 37. Balance between CD4 and CD8 was seen in clones contracting day 15 to 85, and a CD4+ lean was seen in later expanders. Researchers found some responding clones in pre-infection memory, a sign that cross-reactive memory joined.

Germline V gene lookup returns CDR1 MNHEY and CDR2 SVGEGT. V dropped 2 bases and J dropped 0 bases, with 20 bases sitting between them. CDR3 length: 18 amino acids. In TCRdb, the 5' RACE reads were re-called with MiXCR into one record per CDR3 protein. Of about 600,000 distinct CDR3 sequences in the sample, roughly 22% were seen once. Sequencing used PBMCs or a T cell subset sorted from them (not recorded which). The chain combines TRBV6-2 or TRBV6-3 with TRBJ2-7; perhaps TRBD2 as D (6 bases). This receptor was obtained from an adult woman who had mild COVID-19 (a few samples of this study predate the infection). Cell type and time point are not known. CDR3 nucleotides: TGTGCCAGCAGTTACACCGGAAGGGACTCGCGCCACTCCTACGAGCAGTACTTC. Translated: CASSYTGRDSRHSYEQYF.